This T cell receptor beta chain was recorded in a study of shared clonotypes between healthy human individuals. Every immunoSEQ plate was one replicate of a subset's evenly spread DNA. Sorted-subset replicate PCRs used around 220 ng DNA, approximately 27,000 T cell genomes. In the original processing: Junction-only sequences without quality scores came from ImmunoSEQ, so filtering differed. The method was immunoSEQ multiplex PCR; TCRdb's version includes in-frame clones alone and lacks a portion of them. That table gives V, J and clone size, and the DNA gave D and trimming. The repertoire has around 2.1 million clones, roughly 91% of them found once; the top ten carry under 2%. Concerning this clone itself: Its antigen is undetermined.

As defined, naive CD8 cells were CD45RO-negative and positively selected for CCR7, with terminally differentiated effector memory CD45RA+ cells excluded. Study results and limitations: Relative to clonotypes present in all four donors, those not shared had lower generation probabilities.

V was shortened by 2 bases and J by 2 bases, with 7 bases between the two germline ends. Per germline, CDR1 SGHAT and CDR2 FQNNGV. The CDR3 totals 13 residues. The source material was naive CD8+ T cells from PBMCs. The receptor was isolated from a man between 18 and 35 years old in good health. Some clones in this sample may be carry-over from other donors' samples. The chain combines TRBV11-2 with TRBJ2-7, with TRBD2 as a possible D gene (5 bases). The chain's CDR3 is CASSLYGAYEQYF. CDR3 DNA sequence: TGTGCCAGCAGCTTATACGGGGCCTACGAGCAGTACTTC.